The clone carrying this TCR beta chain appeared many times. Germline V lookup: CDR1 SGHVT, CDR2 SQSDAQ. V was pared by 4 bases and J by 5 bases, with 0 bases between. The CDR3 sequence is 9 residues long. Time point specified: blood at routine non-recurrence follow-up after resection. The sample is drawn from a study of spatial heterogeneity in lung cancer. TCRdb reanalysed the 5' RACE reads using MiXCR and keeps one entry per CDR3 protein. The data hold 25,000 to 35,000 distinct CDR3 sequences, with almost 5.5% observed a single time. The TCR comes from a female donor with early-stage non-small cell lung cancer. This chain uses TRBV7-4 with TRBJ2-7; no reliable D call. Sequenced material: PBMCs, taken at follow-up. Written as DNA, the CDR3 is TGTGCCAGCAGCTACGAGCAGTACTTC. Protein sequence: CASSYEQYF.